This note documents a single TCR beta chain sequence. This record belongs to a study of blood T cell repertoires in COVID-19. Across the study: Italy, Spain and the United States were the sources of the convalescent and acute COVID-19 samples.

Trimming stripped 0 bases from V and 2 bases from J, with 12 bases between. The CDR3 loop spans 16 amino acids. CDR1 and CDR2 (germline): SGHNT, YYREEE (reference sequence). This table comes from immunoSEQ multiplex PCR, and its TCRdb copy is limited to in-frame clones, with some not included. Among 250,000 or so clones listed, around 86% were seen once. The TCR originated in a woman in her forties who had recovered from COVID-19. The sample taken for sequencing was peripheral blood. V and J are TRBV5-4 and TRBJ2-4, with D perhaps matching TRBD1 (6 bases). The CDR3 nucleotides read TGTGCCAGCAGCTTGGGGGGGCCAAGTACCAAAAACATTCAGTACTTC. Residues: CASSLGGPSTKNIQYF.